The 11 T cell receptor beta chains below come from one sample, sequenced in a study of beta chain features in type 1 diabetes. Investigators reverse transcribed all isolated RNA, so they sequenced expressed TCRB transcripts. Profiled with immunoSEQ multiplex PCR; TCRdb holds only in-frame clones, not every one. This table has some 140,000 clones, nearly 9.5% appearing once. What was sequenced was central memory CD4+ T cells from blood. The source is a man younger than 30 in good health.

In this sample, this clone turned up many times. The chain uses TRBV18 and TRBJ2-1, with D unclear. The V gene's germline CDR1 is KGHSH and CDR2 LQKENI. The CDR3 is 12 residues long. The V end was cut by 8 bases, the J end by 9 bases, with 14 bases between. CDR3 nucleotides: TGTGCCAGCCAAAAGACGGCGGCTGAGCAGTTCTTC. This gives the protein CASQKTAAEQFF.

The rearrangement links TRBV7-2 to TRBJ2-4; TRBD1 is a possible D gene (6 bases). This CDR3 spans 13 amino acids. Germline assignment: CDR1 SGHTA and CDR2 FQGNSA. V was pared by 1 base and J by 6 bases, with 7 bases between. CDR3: CASSLEQGNIQYF. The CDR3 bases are TGTGCCAGCAGCTTAGAACAGGGAAACATTCAGTACTTC.

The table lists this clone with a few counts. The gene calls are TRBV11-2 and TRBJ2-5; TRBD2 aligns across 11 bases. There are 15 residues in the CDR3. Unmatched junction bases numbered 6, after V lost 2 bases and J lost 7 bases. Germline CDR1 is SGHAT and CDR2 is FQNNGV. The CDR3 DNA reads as TGTGCCAGCAGCTTACTAGCGGGGGGCCCTCCGACCCAGTACTTC. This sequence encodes CASSLLAGGPPTQYF.

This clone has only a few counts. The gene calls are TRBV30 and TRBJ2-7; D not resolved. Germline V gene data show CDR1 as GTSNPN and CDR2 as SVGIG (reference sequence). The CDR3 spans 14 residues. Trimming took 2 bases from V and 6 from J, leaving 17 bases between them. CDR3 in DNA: TGTGCCTGGAGTAAGCTCCCGATCCCTCTCGAGCAGTACTTC. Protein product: CAWSKLPIPLEQYF.

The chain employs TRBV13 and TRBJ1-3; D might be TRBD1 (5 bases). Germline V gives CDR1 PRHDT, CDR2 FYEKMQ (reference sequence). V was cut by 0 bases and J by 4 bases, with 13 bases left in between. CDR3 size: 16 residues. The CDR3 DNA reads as TGTGCCAGCAGCTTAGGGGCGACAGAATCCGGAAACACCATATATTTT. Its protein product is CASSLGATESGNTIYF.

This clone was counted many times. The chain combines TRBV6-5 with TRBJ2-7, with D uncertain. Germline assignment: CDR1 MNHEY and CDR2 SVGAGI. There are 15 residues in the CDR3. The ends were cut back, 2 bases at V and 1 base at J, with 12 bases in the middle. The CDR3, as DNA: TGTGCCAGCAGTTACACAGAACATCATTCCTACGAGCAGTACTTC. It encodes CASSYTEHHSYEQYF.

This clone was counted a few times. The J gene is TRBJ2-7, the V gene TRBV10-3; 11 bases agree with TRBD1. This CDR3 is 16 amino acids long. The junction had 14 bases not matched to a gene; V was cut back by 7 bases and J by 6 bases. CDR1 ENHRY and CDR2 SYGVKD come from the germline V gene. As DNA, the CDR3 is TGTGCCATCAATCAAGGAGGAAGGGGACAGGGGGGCGAGCAGTACTTC. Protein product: CAINQGGRGQGGEQYF.

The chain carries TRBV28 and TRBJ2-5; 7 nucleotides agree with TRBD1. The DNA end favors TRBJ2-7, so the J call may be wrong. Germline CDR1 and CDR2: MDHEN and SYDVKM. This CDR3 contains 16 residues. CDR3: CASSRLRQGRLDEQYF. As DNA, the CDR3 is TGTGCCAGCAGTAGGCTTCGACAGGGAAGGTTGGACGAGCAGTACTTC.

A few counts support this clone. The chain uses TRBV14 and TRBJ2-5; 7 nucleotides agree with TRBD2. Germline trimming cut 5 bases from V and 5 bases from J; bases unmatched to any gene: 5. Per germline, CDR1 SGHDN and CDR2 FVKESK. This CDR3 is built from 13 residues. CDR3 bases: TGTGCCAGCAGCTCCCGGGGGGACGAGACCCAGTACTTC. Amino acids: CASSSRGDETQYF.

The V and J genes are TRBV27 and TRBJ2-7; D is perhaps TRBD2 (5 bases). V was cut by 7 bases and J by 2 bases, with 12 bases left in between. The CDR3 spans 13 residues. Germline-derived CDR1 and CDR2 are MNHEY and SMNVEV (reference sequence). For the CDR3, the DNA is TGTGCCAGCAAAAGTGGAGCGGCCTACGAGCAGTACTTC. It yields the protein CASKSGAAYEQYF.

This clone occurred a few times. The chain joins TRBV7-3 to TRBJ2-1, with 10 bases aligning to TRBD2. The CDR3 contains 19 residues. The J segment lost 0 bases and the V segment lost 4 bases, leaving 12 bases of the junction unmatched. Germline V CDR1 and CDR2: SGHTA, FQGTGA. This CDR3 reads CASSSPGGAGGSSYNEQFF. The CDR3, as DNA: TGTGCCAGCAGCTCCCCTGGGGGAGCGGGGGGGTCCTCCTACAATGAGCAGTTCTTC.